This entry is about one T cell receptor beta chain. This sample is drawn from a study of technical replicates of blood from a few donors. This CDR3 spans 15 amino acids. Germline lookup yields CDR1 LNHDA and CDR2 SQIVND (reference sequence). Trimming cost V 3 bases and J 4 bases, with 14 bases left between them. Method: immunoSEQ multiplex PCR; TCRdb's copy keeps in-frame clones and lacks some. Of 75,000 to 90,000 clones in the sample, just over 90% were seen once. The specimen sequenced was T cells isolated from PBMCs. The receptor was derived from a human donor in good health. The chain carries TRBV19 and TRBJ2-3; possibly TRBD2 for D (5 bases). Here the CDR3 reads CASSIRGSSADTQYF. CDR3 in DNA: TGTGCCAGTAGTATCCGAGGGAGCTCGGCAGATACGCAGTATTTT.